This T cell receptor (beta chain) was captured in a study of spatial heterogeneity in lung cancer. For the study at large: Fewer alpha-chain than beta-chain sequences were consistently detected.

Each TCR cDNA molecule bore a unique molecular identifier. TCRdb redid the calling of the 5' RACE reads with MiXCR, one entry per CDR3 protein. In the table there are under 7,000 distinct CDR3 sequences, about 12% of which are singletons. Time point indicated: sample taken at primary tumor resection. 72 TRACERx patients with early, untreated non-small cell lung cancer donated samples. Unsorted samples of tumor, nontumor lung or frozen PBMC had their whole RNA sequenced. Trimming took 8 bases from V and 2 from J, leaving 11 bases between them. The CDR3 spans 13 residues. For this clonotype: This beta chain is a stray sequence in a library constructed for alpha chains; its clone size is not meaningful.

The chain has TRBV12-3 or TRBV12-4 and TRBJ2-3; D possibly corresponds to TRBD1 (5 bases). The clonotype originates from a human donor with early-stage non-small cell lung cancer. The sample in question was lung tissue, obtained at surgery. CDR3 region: CASLRTYTDTQYF. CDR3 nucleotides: TGTGCCAGCCTTCGGACATACACAGATACGCAGTATTTT.